This TCR beta chain stems from a study of early T cells in non-severe SARS-CoV-2 infection. Study information: Sequencing was performed on bulk RNA from unsorted whole blood, leaving chains unpaired.

Molecules of cDNA were individually given unique molecular identifiers that were attached to them. TCRdb reprocessed the 5' RACE reads via MiXCR and lists one record per CDR3 protein. The sample includes 40,000 to 55,000 distinct CDR3 sequences, around 10% of them seen just once. Looked up from germline, CDR1 is SSHAT and CDR2 is FNYEAQ (reference sequence). This CDR3 has 15 amino acids. With V trimmed by 7 bases and J by 9 bases, 12 bases remained unmatched. The chain links TRBV7-7 to TRBJ2-1; TRBD2 matches at 10 bases. This clonotype originated in an adult who was a healthcare worker with PCR-confirmed SARS-CoV-2 infection or an uninfected control (not recorded which). Sample: whole blood. CDR3 residues: CASTPLAGDRGEQFF. In DNA, the CDR3 is TGTGCCAGCACTCCTCTAGCGGGAGATCGGGGTGAGCAGTTCTTC. Using reference TRBV7-7 and TRBJ2-1 for the parts outside the CDR3, the full variable domain is GAGVSQSPRYKVTKRGQDVTLRCDPISSHATLYWYQQALGQGPEFLTYFNYEAQPDKSGLPSDRFSAERPEGSISTLTIQRTEQRDSAMYRCASTPLAGDRGEQFFGPGTRLTVL.